The 29 T cell receptor beta chains below all came from one sample that was sequenced in a study of blood T cell repertoires in COVID-19. Some clones are missing from TCRdb's copy, which holds only in-frame ones; the method was immunoSEQ multiplex PCR. This table has 35,000 to 45,000 clones, approximately 81% appearing once. The sequenced material came from peripheral blood. The source is a woman in her seventies in a cohort sampled during active COVID-19.

This sequence joins TRBV7-8 and TRBJ1-4, with D possibly TRBD1 on 6 matching bases. V was trimmed by 5 bases and J by 2 bases, leaving 18 bases between them. This CDR3 contains 17 residues. The germline gives CDR1 SGHVS, CDR2 FQNEAQ. The CDR3 DNA is TGTGCCAGCAGCGACCCCGGGGGGAGGGGGACTAATGAAAAACTGTTTTTT. It translates to CASSDPGGRGTNEKLFF.

V gene TRBV19 combines with J gene TRBJ2-1, with a weak D call TRBD1 (6 bases). The CDR3 is 17 residues long. V shed 5 bases and J shed 0 bases, with 17 bases lying between them. Germline assignment: CDR1 LNHDA and CDR2 SQIVND (reference sequence). The chain's CDR3 is CASSPAGALISYNEQFF. The CDR3 coding sequence is TGTGCCAGTAGTCCAGCAGGGGCGTTGATCTCCTACAATGAGCAGTTCTTC.

This clone showed up just once. The chain carries TRBV5-6 and TRBJ2-3; D might be TRBD2 (7 bases). This CDR3 has 15 amino acids. The germline V and J ends were trimmed by 4 bases and 5 bases, with 17 bases remaining between them. Germline V CDR1 and CDR2: SGHDT, YYEEEE. CDR3 DNA: TGTGCCAGCAGCATCCTACGGGGGGCGCAAGATACGCAGTATTTT. Residues: CASSILRGAQDTQYF.

V and J are TRBV10-3 and TRBJ1-4, with D possibly being TRBD1 (5 bases). V was trimmed by 2 bases and J by 10 bases, leaving 8 bases between them. The germline V gene encodes CDR1 ENHRY and CDR2 SYGVKD. The CDR3 extends over 12 amino acids. For the CDR3, the DNA is TGTGCCATCAGTGAGCCCCAGGGAAAACTGTTTTTT. Translated, it gives CAISEPQGKLFF.

This clone turned up a few times. The chain has TRBV4-1 and TRBJ1-2, with 7 bases fitting TRBD1. V lost 3 bases, J lost 3 bases, and 4 bases stayed unmatched. Germline CDR1 is MGHRA and CDR2 is YSYEKL. The CDR3 length is 14 residues. The chain's CDR3 is CASSQATGDYGYTF. The CDR3 DNA reads as TGCGCCAGCAGCCAGGCCACAGGGGACTATGGCTACACCTTC.

The V gene is TRBV7-6, the J gene TRBJ2-2; 7 bases map to TRBD2. V was clipped by 1 base and J by 7 bases; unmatched bases: 3. Germline V gene sequence: CDR1 SGHVS, CDR2 FNYEAQ. This CDR3 has 14 residues. CDR3 DNA: TGTGCCAGCAGCTTAGGTCTAGCGGTCGGGGAGCTGTTTTTT. As protein: CASSLGLAVGELFF.

The genes are TRBV7-9 and TRBJ1-2, with TRBD1 identical over 9 bases. Unmatched junction bases numbered 4, after V lost 2 bases and J lost 3 bases. Germline CDR1 reads SEHNR; CDR2 reads FQNEAQ (reference sequence). This CDR3 spans 15 amino acids. CDR3 DNA: TGTGCCAGCAGCTTATCGGGACAGGGCGACTATGGCTACACCTTC. Translating gives CASSLSGQGDYGYTF.

This clone was observed a handful of times. The genes are TRBV28 and TRBJ2-5; 12 bases are shared with TRBD2. Germline V CDR1 and CDR2: MDHEN, SYDVKM. With V trimmed by 2 bases and J by 3 bases, 4 bases remained unmatched. The CDR3 spans 16 residues. CDR3 region: CASSLTASGREETQYF. In DNA, the CDR3 is TGTGCCAGCAGTTTAACGGCTAGCGGGAGGGAAGAGACCCAGTACTTC.

This chain uses TRBV7-2 with TRBJ1-1, with D hard to call. The CDR3 loop spans 15 amino acids. Deletions cut 1 base from V and 3 bases from J, with 12 bases between. CDR1 is SGHTA, CDR2 FQGNSA, per germline. CDR3: CASSLDLRSDTEAFF. The CDR3 DNA follows: TGTGCCAGCAGCTTAGATTTGCGGTCCGACACTGAAGCTTTCTTT.

The gene calls are TRBV5-5 and TRBJ1-2; unclear D gene. The CDR3 sequence is 15 residues long. The germline V and J ends were trimmed by 0 bases and 7 bases, with 16 bases remaining between them. Germline CDR1 reads SGHKS; CDR2 reads YYEKEE (reference sequence). The chain's CDR3 is CASSLGADFVTGYTF. CDR3 sequence (DNA): TGTGCCAGCAGCTTGGGGGCGGACTTCGTCACTGGCTACACCTTC.

The rearrangement joins TRBV19 to TRBJ2-1, with D unclear. Germline values: CDR1 LNHDA, CDR2 SQIVND (reference sequence). V was cut by 3 bases and J by 0 bases, with 12 bases left in between. This CDR3 comprises 16 residues. CDR3 nucleotides: TGTGCCAGTAGTATCGGCACGGAGAGCTCCTACAATGAGCAGTTCTTC. It encodes CASSIGTESSYNEQFF.

By sample fraction, this clone is medium-sized. The V gene is TRBV29-1, the J gene TRBJ2-1, with 9 nucleotides matching TRBD1. This CDR3 has 14 residues. Germline-derived CDR1 and CDR2 are SQVTM and ANQGSEA. Losses at the gene ends were 7 bases for V and 2 bases for J; bases not matched to a gene: 6. The DNA of the CDR3 is TGCAGCGGCCTTCGACAGGGGGCCTACAATGAGCAGTTCTTC. This translates into CSGLRQGAYNEQFF.

The V and J genes are TRBV6-5 and TRBJ1-5, with D perhaps matching TRBD1 (5 bases). The germline V and J ends were trimmed by 6 bases and 7 bases, with 10 bases remaining between them. The CDR3 is 12 residues long. Germline lookup yields CDR1 MNHEY and CDR2 SVGAGI. CDR3 DNA: TGTGCCAGCAGGTCTTGGGGCCAGCCCCAGCATTTT. Residues: CASRSWGQPQHF.

The rearrangement joins TRBV7-2 to TRBJ2-1; D perhaps matches TRBD1 (6 bases). V was clipped by 2 bases and J by 6 bases, with 17 bases between them. The CDR3 runs 16 residues. Germline CDR1 and CDR2: SGHTA and FQGNSA. The CDR3 sequence is CASSLSGAGELNEQFF. CDR3 nucleotide sequence: TGTGCCAGCAGCTTATCCGGGGCAGGGGAGCTCAATGAGCAGTTCTTC.

The CDR3 is CASSLRGSGQRNEQFF. The CDR3 DNA follows: TGTGCCAGCAGCCTTCGGGGTAGCGGTCAAAGGAATGAGCAGTTCTTC. V is TRBV3-1 (or the pseudogene TRBV3-2) and J is TRBJ2-1, with a possible D match to TRBD2 (6 bases). The length of the CDR3 is 16 residues. The germline V gene has CDR1 LGHDT and CDR2 YNNKEL (reference sequence). Trimming removed 4 bases at V and 7 bases at J, with 20 bases between.

This rearrangement joins TRBV18 to TRBJ2-7; tentative D call: TRBD1 (5 bases). CDR3 length: 17 amino acids. V was pared by 4 bases and J by 4 bases, with 23 bases between. Germline lookup yields CDR1 KGHSH and CDR2 LQKENI. CDR3 sequence: CASSRDNVVGRDYEQYF. CDR3 in DNA: TGTGCCAGCTCACGAGATAACGTCGTGGGCAGGGATTACGAGCAGTACTTC.

The chain joins TRBV28 to TRBJ2-3, with D perhaps matching TRBD1 (6 bases). Trimming took 1 base from V and 13 from J, leaving 18 bases between them. Germline CDR1 is MDHEN and CDR2 is SYDVKM. The CDR3 has 14 amino acids. The DNA of the CDR3 is TGTGCCAGCAGTTTATTCAGGGACACCCCAAGGGAGTATTTT. Its translation is CASSLFRDTPREYF.

The CDR3 coding sequence is TGTGCCTGGAGTGCAGGGGGCAGCTCCTACAATGAGCAGTTCTTC. Amino acids: CAWSAGGSSYNEQFF. This sequence joins TRBV30 and TRBJ2-1; 8 positions agree with TRBD1. From germline, CDR1 is GTSNPN and CDR2 SVGIG (reference sequence). This CDR3 spans 15 amino acids. Unmatched junction bases numbered 2, after V lost 1 base and J lost 0 bases.

The J gene is TRBJ2-3, the V gene TRBV29-1; weak D call: TRBD1 (5 bases). V gave up 3 bases and J gave up 6 bases, with 10 bases separating them. This CDR3 contains 12 residues. Germline CDR1 and CDR2: SQVTM and ANQGSEA. This CDR3 reads CSVDQGQDTQYF. The CDR3, as DNA: TGCAGCGTTGATCAGGGCCAGGATACGCAGTATTTT.

This rearrangement joins TRBV28 to TRBJ1-5; no clear D. The V end was cut by 3 bases, the J end by 8 bases, with 14 bases between. Germline loops: CDR1 MDHEN, CDR2 SYDVKM. This CDR3 spans 14 amino acids. CDR3: CASSLVFTREPQHF. In nucleotides, the CDR3 is TGTGCCAGCAGTTTGGTGTTCACCCGCGAGCCCCAGCATTTT. The variable domain in full, with the rest retrieved from reference TRBV28 and TRBJ1-5, is DVKVTQSSRYLVKRTGEKVFLECVQDMDHENMFWYRQDPGLGLRLIYFSYDVKMKEKGDIPEGYSVSREKKERFSLILESASTNQTSMYLCASSLVFTREPQHFGDGTRLSIL.

The chain is built from TRBV30 and TRBJ1-3; 8 bases are shared with TRBD1. The CDR3 totals 17 residues. The V and J ends lost 2 bases and 0 bases, in that order; junction bases with no gene match: 9. Germline values: CDR1 GTSNPN, CDR2 SVGIG (reference sequence). This CDR3 is CAWSPGQAAFSGNTIYF. The CDR3, as DNA: TGTGCCTGGAGTCCGGGACAGGCCGCTTTCTCTGGAAACACCATATATTTT.

The chain links TRBV11-3 to TRBJ1-4; 9 nucleotides align to TRBD1. CDR1 and CDR2 (germline): SGHNT, YENEEA. V dropped 5 bases and J dropped 3; count of bases not matched to a gene: 7. The CDR3 loop spans 16 amino acids. This CDR3 is CASSKIRQGANEKLFF. The CDR3 DNA sequence: TGTGCCAGCAGCAAAATCAGACAGGGGGCTAATGAAAAACTGTTTTTT.

The chain links TRBV6-5 to TRBJ1-1; D perhaps matches TRBD1 (6 bases). CDR1 is MNHEY, CDR2 SVGAGI, per germline. The CDR3 is made up of 12 amino acids. V was cut by 8 bases and J by 3 bases, with 10 bases left in between. The CDR3 DNA follows: TGTGCCAGCCGGGGGGCTGACACTGAAGCTTTCTTT. Its translation: CASRGADTEAFF.

This clone has a handful of counts. CDR3 DNA: TGTGCCAGCAGCTTGGGACAGGCGAGCCAGCCCCAGCATTTT. It encodes CASSLGQASQPQHF. The V call is TRBV7-8, the J call TRBJ1-5; 8 bases are a match to TRBD1. Losses at the gene ends were 3 bases for V and 7 bases for J; bases not matched to a gene: 5. Per germline, CDR1 SGHVS and CDR2 FQNEAQ. This CDR3 spans 14 amino acids.

The chain employs TRBV28 and TRBJ2-1, with 9 bases fitting TRBD2. After removal of 2 bases from V and 9 bases from J, the junction contained 11 bases not matched to a gene. This CDR3 is 16 amino acids long. Germline CDR1 MDHEN, CDR2 SYDVKM. CDR3 residues: CASSLGSSGSAGEQFF. The DNA of the CDR3 is TGTGCCAGCAGTTTAGGTAGTAGCGGGAGCGCGGGTGAGCAGTTCTTC.

V usage is TRBV11-2 and J usage is TRBJ1-4; 7 bases line up with TRBD1. The CDR3 extends over 14 amino acids. The V gene end was trimmed by 3 bases and the J gene end by 11 bases; junction bases not matched to a gene: 9. Germline V gene data show CDR1 as SGHAT and CDR2 as FQNNGV. CDR3 nucleotide sequence: TGTGCCAGCAGCTTGCTTAGACAGGGTGGGAAACTGTTTTTT. Protein sequence: CASSLLRQGGKLFF.

This chain links TRBV30 with TRBJ2-3, with TRBD1 identical over 8 bases. V lost 3 bases, J lost 0 bases, and 2 bases stayed unmatched. CDR1 GTSNPN and CDR2 SVGIG come from the germline V gene (reference sequence). The CDR3 consists of 14 residues. CDR3 DNA sequence: TGTGCCTGGAGCACAGGGGGTAGCACAGATACGCAGTATTTT. It translates to CAWSTGGSTDTQYF.

This chain connects TRBV18 to TRBJ2-5; D perhaps matches TRBD2 (5 bases). With 4 bases removed from V and 1 base from J, the gap between germline ends came to 10 bases. The CDR3 spans 14 residues. Germline lookup yields CDR1 KGHSH and CDR2 LQKENI. The CDR3 bases are TGTGCCAGCTCACTGAACCGGGGCCAAGAGACCCAGTACTTC. Translation: CASSLNRGQETQYF.

V usage is TRBV6-2 or TRBV6-3 and J usage is TRBJ2-2, with D hard to call. The CDR3 covers 12 residues. Trimming took off 2 bases at V and 9 bases at J, with 7 bases between the two ends. CDR1 is MNHEY and CDR2 is SVGEGT in the germline V gene. CDR3 protein: CASSYPRRELFF. The CDR3 coding sequence is TGTGCCAGCAGTTACCCTAGAAGGGAGCTGTTTTTT.